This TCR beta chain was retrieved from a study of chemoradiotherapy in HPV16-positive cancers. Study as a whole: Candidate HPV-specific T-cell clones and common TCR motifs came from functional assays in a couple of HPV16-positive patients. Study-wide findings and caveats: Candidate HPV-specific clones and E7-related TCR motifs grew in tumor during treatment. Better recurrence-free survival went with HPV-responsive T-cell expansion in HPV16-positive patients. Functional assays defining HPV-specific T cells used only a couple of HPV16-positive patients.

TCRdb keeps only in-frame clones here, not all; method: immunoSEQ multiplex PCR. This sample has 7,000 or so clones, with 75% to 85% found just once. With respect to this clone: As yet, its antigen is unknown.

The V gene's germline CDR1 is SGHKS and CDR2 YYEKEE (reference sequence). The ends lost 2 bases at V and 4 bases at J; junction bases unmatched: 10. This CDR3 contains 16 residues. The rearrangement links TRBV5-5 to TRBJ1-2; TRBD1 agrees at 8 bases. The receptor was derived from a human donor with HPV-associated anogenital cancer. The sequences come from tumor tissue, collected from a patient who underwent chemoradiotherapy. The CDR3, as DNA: TGTGCCAGCAGCTTTGGTGACAGGGGAAAAAGCTATGGCTACACCTTC. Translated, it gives CASSFGDRGKSYGYTF.